This T cell receptor beta chain was captured in a study of blood T cell repertoires in COVID-19 (dated by TCRdb to the early 2020s). Some background on the complete study: Collaborator samples came from the United States, Italy and Spain and covered acute and convalescent phases of COVID-19. A freely available public database, intended as a resource for researchers studying the immune response to SARS-CoV-2, is where the repertoires were released. Where available, HLA class I and class II types were obtained from metadata supplied by the sample provider rather than from assay-based typing. The dataset comprised deeply sampled blood TCRbeta repertoires from subjects exposed to, actively infected with, or recovered from COVID-19. The material from the prospective study consisted of cDNA or gDNA derived from T cells, B-cell-depleted T cells, or PBMCs. Samples were obtained from the ongoing ImmuneRACE study (first 160 participants) and from over 1,000 subjects provided by 6 global collaborators. The sample metadata nearly always contained a de-identified subject ID, COVID-19 status, age in years and sex. General findings and caveats noted by the study authors: The amount of clinical and demographic metadata varied by source and participant and was provided uncurated.

Whole blood was collected in K2EDTA tubes by collaborating institutions according to the institutions' own protocols. For TCRbeta analysis, collaborator samples were shipped as frozen whole blood, as isolated PBMCs, or as DNA extracted from either sample type. The germline V gene gives CDR1 as MNHEY and CDR2 as SVGAGI. V ends up 7 bases short and J 8 bases short, with an unmatched junction base count of 8. The CDR3 covers 14 residues, taking in both the cysteine and the phenylalanine. Kept here is only the CDR3 DNA, which spans 42 bases and is read in frame from base 1. About this clone: Its specific antigen is unknown. Within one base of it there is no much larger clone, and no base qualities were kept.

TCRbeta CDR3 regions were amplified from genomic DNA by means of the immunoSEQ Assay, a bias-controlled multiplex PCR. In the source study's methods: Nucleated cell counts per sample were estimated from amplification of reference gene primers within the assay. Sequence reads were collapsed and filtered to measure the absolute abundance of every unique TCRbeta CDR3 rearrangement. For each sample, productive Simpson clonality was calculated by taking the square root of Simpson's diversity index across productive rearrangements. TCRdb carries this immuneACCESS record with in-frame sequences only. Its versions omit some clonotypes, under half of them owing to an unresolved V gene in the studies checked, with the rest unexplained. V and J calls plus clone size are reproduced from that table; the DNA served to infer D and trimming. This sample has 60,000 to 75,000 clones in its table, and around 80% of those were observed once. Clones ranked in the top ten supply around a quarter of the sample.

The V gene is TRBV6-5 and the J gene is TRBJ1-4, with 9 middle bases fitting TRBD1. The receptor was isolated from a man aged 55 to 70 with active or convalescent COVID-19. The sample was peripheral blood. The CDR3 is CASTPGQGGEKLFF. The base sequence is TGTGCCAGCACTCCGGGACAGGGCGGGGAAAAACTGTTTTTT.